This T cell receptor (beta chain) was obtained from a study of T cell repertoires in cytomegalovirus infection. Whole-study findings and limits: There were HLA-C-restricted CMV-specific TCR beta clonotypes dominating the ex vivo response. Identification of carriers of CMV plus the relevant HLA was achieved through cumulative public TCR beta family frequency.

With regard to this clonotype: Its antigen is currently unknown.

TCRdb called the reads again in MiXCR, with one record for every CDR3 protein. The table lists about 160,000 distinct CDR3 sequences, 17% of them singletons, with approximately 18% in the top ten. This CDR3 has 15 amino acids. Germline CDR1 ENHRY, CDR2 SYGVKD. Losses at the gene ends were 2 bases for V and 5 bases for J; bases not matched to a gene: 5. The J gene is TRBJ2-5, the V gene TRBV10-3; 10 nucleotides match TRBD2. The sample was CD8+ T cells from PBMCs. The TCR was taken from a human donor in good health (CMV status not recorded). Some clones in this sample may be carry-over from other donors' samples. The CDR3 bases are TGTGCCATCAGTGAGCTAGCGGGGGACGGGGAGACCCAGTACTTC. This encodes CAISELAGDGETQYF.